Below, 22 T cell receptor beta chains from the same sample are listed, as sequenced in a study of response to subunit inactivated influenza vaccine. From the RT-PCR reads, TCRdb called clonotypes with MiXCR, one entry per CDR3 protein. The sample records hundreds of thousands of distinct CDR3 sequences, less than 15% being singletons. Material: PBMCs from blood, obtained roughly 15 days before vaccination. Receptors originate from a man in his fifties who received an inactivated influenza vaccine.

There are a few counts of this clonotype. The chain has TRBV3-1 and TRBJ2-3; no clear D gene. The germline gives CDR1 LGHDT, CDR2 YNNKEL (reference sequence). V lost 4 bases to trimming and J lost 6 bases, with 14 bases between them. The CDR3 length is 14 residues. The CDR3 coding sequence is TGTGCCAGCAGCCTATGGCAGTCGTCGGATACGCAGTATTTT. Its protein product is CASSLWQSSDTQYF.

The V and J genes are TRBV2 and TRBJ2-1, with 7 bases that match TRBD2. The CDR3 runs 16 residues. Germline CDR1 SNHLY, CDR2 FYNNEI. The junction had 11 bases not matched to a gene; V was cut back by 1 base and J by 8 bases. The DNA for the CDR3 is TGTGCCAGCAGTGAAGGACTCGGGGACTATACCCATGAGCAGTTCTTC. It is translated as CASSEGLGDYTHEQFF. The whole variable domain, filled in from reference TRBV2 and TRBJ2-1, reads EPEVTQTPSHQVTQMGQEVILRCVPISNHLYFYWYRQILGQKVEFLVSFYNNEISEKSEIFDDQFSVERPDGSNFTLKIRSTKLEDSAMYFCASSEGLGDYTHEQFFGPGTRLTVL.

Comment on this clonotype: Being one base from a much bigger clone, this may be a read error. The chain joins TRBV7-9 to TRBJ2-1, with D maybe TRBD2 (5 bases). CDR3 length: 13 amino acids. The germline gives CDR1 SEHNR, CDR2 FQNEAQ (reference sequence). The CDR3 here is CAGSLALGNEQFF. The CDR3 region has the DNA TGTGCCGGCAGCTTAGCGCTTGGGAATGAGCAGTTCTTC.

V and J are TRBV7-6 and TRBJ2-5; 12 bases are a match to TRBD1. CDR3 length equals 16 residues. Germline trimming cut 1 base from V and 5 bases from J; bases unmatched to any gene: 5. Germline-derived CDR1 and CDR2 are SGHVS and FNYEAQ. This chain's CDR3 is CASSLGGQGALETQYF. The CDR3 DNA reads TGTGCCAGCAGCTTAGGGGGACAGGGGGCTCTGGAGACCCAGTACTTC.

V and J are TRBV5-6 and TRBJ2-4; tentative D call: TRBD1 (6 bases). CDR1 SGHDT and CDR2 YYEEEE come from the germline V gene. CDR3 length: 16 amino acids. Trimming removed 0 bases at V and 8 bases at J, with 18 bases between. CDR3 in DNA: TGTGCCAGCAGCTTGGCAGGGGCCCTGGCGTTGGACATTCAGTACTTC. It specifies CASSLAGALALDIQYF.

This clonotype was counted a few times. The chain links TRBV7-2 to TRBJ2-2; D unresolved. The CDR3 is 13 residues long. Trimming stripped 5 bases from V and 4 bases from J, with 8 bases between. Germline CDR1 SGHTA, CDR2 FQGNSA. The CDR3 coding sequence is TGTGCCAGCAGCCCCCGGGCCACCGGGGAGCTGTTTTTT. Translation: CASSPRATGELFF.

The chain carries TRBV29-1 and TRBJ1-1; 7 bases map to TRBD1. V was clipped by 8 bases and J by 11 bases; unmatched bases: 17. The CDR3 totals 13 residues. The germline V gene encodes CDR1 SQVTM and CDR2 ANQGSEA. CDR3 residues: CSTRQGGTNGAFF. CDR3 DNA sequence: TGCAGCACTAGACAGGGTGGGACAAATGGGGCTTTCTTT.

The chain links TRBV27 to TRBJ1-2, with D perhaps TRBD1 (6 bases). Germline-derived CDR1 and CDR2 are MNHEY and SMNVEV (reference sequence). The CDR3 length is 11 residues. Trimming shortened V by 5 bases and J by 8 bases, and 9 bases separated the two germline ends. For the CDR3, the DNA is TGTGCCAGCAGTCACGACAGGGGCTACACCTTC. Its protein product is CASSHDRGYTF.

V usage is TRBV28 and J usage is TRBJ2-5, with 16 bases matching TRBD2. The CDR3 extends over 17 amino acids. Germline V gives CDR1 MDHEN, CDR2 SYDVKM. V trimming: 3 bases; J trimming: 5 bases; junction bases outside the gene matches: 6. The CDR3 is CASSFPGLAGGGETQYF. In nucleotides, the CDR3 is TGTGCCAGCAGTTTCCCGGGACTAGCGGGAGGGGGGGAGACCCAGTACTTC.

The table lists this clonotype with a few counts. The rearrangement joins TRBV4-3 to TRBJ2-5; 7 positions match TRBD2. The CDR3 has 14 residues. Germline-derived CDR1 and CDR2 are LGHNA and YSLEER. V trimming: 5 bases; J trimming: 7 bases; junction bases outside the gene matches: 10. CDR3 nucleotides: TGCGCCAGCAGCACCGGCAGCGGGAAGGGGACCCAGTACTTC. Its protein is CASSTGSGKGTQYF.

This clonotype has only a few counts. The genes are TRBV2 and TRBJ2-1; TRBD1 agrees at 11 bases. Trimming took 2 bases from V and 7 from J; bases not matched to a gene: 4. Germline V gene lookup returns CDR1 SNHLY and CDR2 FYNNEI. The CDR3 length is 15 residues. Here the CDR3 reads CASSEWTGGQNEQFF. The CDR3 DNA reads as TGTGCCAGCAGTGAATGGACAGGGGGCCAGAATGAGCAGTTCTTC.

The chain employs TRBV12-3 or TRBV12-4 and TRBJ2-3; 10 nucleotides align to TRBD2. This CDR3 is built from 17 residues. V lost 6 bases to trimming and J lost 4 bases; unmatched junction nucleotides: 13. CDR3 loop: CASSPRGASGGADTQYF. Written as DNA, the CDR3 is TGTGCCAGCAGCCCTCGGGGGGCTAGCGGGGGAGCAGATACGCAGTATTTT.

To note about this clonotype: At one end the junction does not follow the germline gene, possibly because of a read error. The chain uses TRBV7-9 and TRBJ2-2; tentative D call: TRBD2 (5 bases). CDR1 is SEHNR, CDR2 FQNEAQ, per germline (reference sequence). This CDR3 is 12 amino acids long. In DNA form, the CDR3 reads TGTGCCAGCAGCTTCCGCCCCGGGGAGCTGCTTTTT. Its translation: CASSFRPGELLF.

This clonotype was observed a handful of times. The chain uses TRBV12-3 or TRBV12-4 and TRBJ2-1; D is possibly TRBD1 (6 bases). The CDR3 runs to 14 residues. Trimming took 5 bases from V and 8 from J, leaving 16 bases between them. The CDR3 reads CASSRLQGWHEQFF. CDR3 DNA: TGTGCCAGCAGTCGTCTGCAGGGGTGGCATGAGCAGTTCTTC.

The CDR3 DNA reads as TGCAGCGTGGCAGCGGGAGGGGGGACCTACGAGCAGTACTTC. Translating gives CSVAAGGGTYEQYF. The rearrangement joins TRBV29-1 to TRBJ2-7, with TRBD2 identical over 10 bases. The germline V gene encodes CDR1 SQVTM and CDR2 ANQGSEA. The CDR3 totals 14 residues. J gave up 2 bases and V 6 bases, and 7 bases lay outside the gene matches.

This chain links TRBV24-1 with TRBJ2-3; 13 bases are a match to TRBD2. The germline CDR1 and CDR2 sequences are KGHDR and SFDVKD. Unmatched junction bases numbered 4, after V lost 4 bases and J lost 4 bases. The CDR3 loop spans 16 amino acids. This chain's CDR3 is CATSDPGLAGSDTQYF. DNA of the CDR3: TGTGCCACCAGTGACCCGGGACTAGCGGGGTCAGATACGCAGTATTTT.

This chain joins TRBV28 and TRBJ1-2; no definite D call. The CDR3 has 14 amino acids. The germline V gene encodes CDR1 MDHEN and CDR2 SYDVKM. V lost 7 bases to trimming and J lost 5 bases, with 17 bases between them. The CDR3 coding sequence is TGTGCCAGCAATCCTGCCGGGCCGCGGTATGGCTACACCTTC. Translated, it gives CASNPAGPRYGYTF.

The J gene is TRBJ2-2, the V gene TRBV20-1; 9 nucleotides agree with TRBD2. CDR3 size: 14 residues. Germline CDR1 and CDR2: DFQATT and SNEGSKA (reference sequence). Trimming cost V 6 bases and J 4 bases; bases outside gene matches: 6. CDR3 in amino acids: CSALTTSGTGELFF. The DNA for the CDR3 is TGCAGTGCCCTCACGACTAGCGGCACCGGGGAGCTGTTTTTT.

The chain couples TRBV18 to TRBJ1-1; D is uncertain. The CDR3 totals 15 residues. CDR1 is KGHSH and CDR2 is LQKENI in the germline V gene. Trimming pared 0 bases from V and 0 bases from J, leaving 8 bases between. CDR3 coding DNA: TGTGCCAGCTCACCACCGTCGGTCATGAACACTGAAGCTTTCTTT. This gives the protein CASSPPSVMNTEAFF.

This clonotype has only a few counts. This chain links TRBV12-3 or TRBV12-4 with TRBJ2-5, with D unresolved. V was clipped by 4 bases and J by 5 bases, with 11 bases between them. This CDR3 region has 13 residues. The CDR3, as DNA: TGTGCCAGCAGTTCTCCGCTCGGGGAGACCCAGTACTTC. Translating gives CASSSPLGETQYF.

This clonotype was observed at least ten times. J is TRBJ1-2 and V is TRBV5-6; D possibly corresponds to TRBD1 (6 bases). Germline values: CDR1 SGHDT, CDR2 YYEEEE. Trimming removed 4 bases from V and 8 bases from J, with 21 bases in between. The CDR3 covers 15 residues. CDR3 region: CASSAIGGGLGGYTF. The CDR3 DNA sequence: TGTGCCAGCAGCGCGATAGGTGGGGGGCTCGGCGGCTACACCTTC.

This clonotype has a handful of counts. The chain recombines TRBV20-1 with TRBJ2-1, with 10 bases identical to TRBD2. Germline CDR1 is DFQATT and CDR2 is SNEGSKA (reference sequence). J gave up 7 bases and V 6 bases, and 9 bases lay outside the gene matches. The CDR3 runs 14 residues. The CDR3 loop is CSAGPSGSKNEQFF. The CDR3 DNA reads TGCAGTGCCGGACCTAGCGGGAGTAAGAATGAGCAGTTCTTC.